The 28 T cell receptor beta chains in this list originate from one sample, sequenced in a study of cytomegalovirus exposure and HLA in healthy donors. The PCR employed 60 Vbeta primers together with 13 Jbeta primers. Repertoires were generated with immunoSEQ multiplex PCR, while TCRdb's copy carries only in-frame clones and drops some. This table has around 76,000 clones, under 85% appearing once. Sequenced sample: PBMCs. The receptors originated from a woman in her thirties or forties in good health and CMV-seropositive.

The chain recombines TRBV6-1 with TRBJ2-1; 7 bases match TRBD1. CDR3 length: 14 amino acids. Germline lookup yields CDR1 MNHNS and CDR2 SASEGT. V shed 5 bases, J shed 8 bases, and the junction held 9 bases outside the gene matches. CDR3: CASSPDRVVHEQFF. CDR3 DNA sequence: TGTGCCAGCAGTCCCGACAGGGTCGTTCATGAGCAGTTCTTC.

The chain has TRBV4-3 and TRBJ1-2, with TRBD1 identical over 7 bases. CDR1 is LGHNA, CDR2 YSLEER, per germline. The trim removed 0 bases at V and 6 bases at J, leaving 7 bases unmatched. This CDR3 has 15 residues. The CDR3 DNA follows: TGCGCCAGCAGCCAAGATTACAGGGGCGCTAATGGCTACACCTTC. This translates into CASSQDYRGANGYTF.

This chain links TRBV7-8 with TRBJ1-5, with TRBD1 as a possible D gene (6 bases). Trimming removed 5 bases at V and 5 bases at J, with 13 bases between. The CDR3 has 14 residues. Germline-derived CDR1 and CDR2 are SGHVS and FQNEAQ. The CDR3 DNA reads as TGTGCCAGCAGCAAGACAGGCGGTCATCAGCCCCAGCATTTT. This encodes CASSKTGGHQPQHF.

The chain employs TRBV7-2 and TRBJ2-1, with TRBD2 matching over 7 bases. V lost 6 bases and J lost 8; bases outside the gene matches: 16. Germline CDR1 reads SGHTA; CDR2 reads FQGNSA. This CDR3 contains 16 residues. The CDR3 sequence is CASRHVGGFAAHEQFF. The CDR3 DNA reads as TGTGCCAGCAGGCACGTGGGGGGGTTTGCTGCCCATGAGCAGTTCTTC. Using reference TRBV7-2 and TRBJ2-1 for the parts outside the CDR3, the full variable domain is GAGVSQSPSNKVTEKGKDVELRCDPISGHTALYWYRQSLGQGLEFLIYFQGNSAPDKSGLPSDRFSAERTGGSVSTLTIQRTQQEDSAVYLCASRHVGGFAAHEQFFGPGTRLTVL.

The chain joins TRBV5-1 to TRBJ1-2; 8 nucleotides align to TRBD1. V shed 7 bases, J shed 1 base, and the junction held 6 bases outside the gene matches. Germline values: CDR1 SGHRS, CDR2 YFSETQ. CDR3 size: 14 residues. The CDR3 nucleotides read TGCGCCAGCGGGGACAGGCGACTTAACTATGGCTACACCTTC. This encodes CASGDRRLNYGYTF.

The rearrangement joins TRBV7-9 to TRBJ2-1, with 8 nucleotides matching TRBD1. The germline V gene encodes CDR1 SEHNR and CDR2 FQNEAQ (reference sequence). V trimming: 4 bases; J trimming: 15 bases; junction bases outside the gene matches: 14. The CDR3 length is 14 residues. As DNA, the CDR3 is TGTGCCAGCAGCTCTGGACAGGGTTGGGTATCATCGTTCTTC. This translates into CASSSGQGWVSSFF.

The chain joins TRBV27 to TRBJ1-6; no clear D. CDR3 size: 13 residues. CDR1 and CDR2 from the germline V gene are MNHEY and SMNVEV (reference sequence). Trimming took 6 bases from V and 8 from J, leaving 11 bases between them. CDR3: CASSPLLDSPLHF. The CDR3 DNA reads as TGTGCCAGCAGCCCCCTCCTTGATTCACCCCTCCACTTT.

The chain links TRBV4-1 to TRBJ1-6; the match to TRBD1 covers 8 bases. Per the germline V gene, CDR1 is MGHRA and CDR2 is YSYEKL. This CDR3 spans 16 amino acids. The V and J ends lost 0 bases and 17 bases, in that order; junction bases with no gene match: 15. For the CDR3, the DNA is TGCGCCAGCAGCCAAGATCCCAGGCAGGGGGCTTCCCGAGTCCACTTT. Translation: CASSQDPRQGASRVHF.

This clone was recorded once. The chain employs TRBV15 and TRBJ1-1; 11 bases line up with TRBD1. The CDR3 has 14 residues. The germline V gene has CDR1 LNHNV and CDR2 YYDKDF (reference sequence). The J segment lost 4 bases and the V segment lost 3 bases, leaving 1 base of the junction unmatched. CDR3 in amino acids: CATSRGTGGTEAFF. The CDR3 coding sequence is TGTGCCACCAGCAGGGGGACAGGGGGCACTGAAGCTTTCTTT.

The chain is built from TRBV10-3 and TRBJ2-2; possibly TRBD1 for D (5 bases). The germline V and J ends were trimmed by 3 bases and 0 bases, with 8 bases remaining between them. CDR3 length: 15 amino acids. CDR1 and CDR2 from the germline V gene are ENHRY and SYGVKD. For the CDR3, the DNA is TGTGCCATCAGTGATTGGACATCGAACACCGGGGAGCTGTTTTTT. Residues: CAISDWTSNTGELFF.

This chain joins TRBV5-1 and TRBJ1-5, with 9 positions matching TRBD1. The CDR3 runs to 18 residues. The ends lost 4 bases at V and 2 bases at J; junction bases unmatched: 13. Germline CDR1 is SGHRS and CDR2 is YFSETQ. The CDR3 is CASSPDRGWFYGNQPQHF. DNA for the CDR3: TGCGCCAGCAGCCCTGACAGGGGGTGGTTTTATGGCAATCAGCCCCAGCATTTT.

This CDR3 is CASGSGVRGYTF. CDR3 DNA: TGTGCTAGTGGTTCGGGGGTGCGTGGCTACACCTTC. V and J are TRBV12-5 and TRBJ1-2; possible D gene TRBD1, 5 bases. CDR3 length: 12 residues. The V and J ends lost 4 bases and 7 bases respectively, with 10 bases between them. Germline-derived CDR1 and CDR2 are LGHNT and FRNRAP. The variable domain in full, completed from reference TRBV12-5 and TRBJ1-2, reads DARVTQTPRHKVTEMGQEVTMRCQPILGHNTVFWYRQTMMQGLELLAYFRNRAPLDDSGMPKDRFSAEMPDATLATLKIQPSEPRDSAVYFCASGSGVRGYTFGSGTRLTVV.

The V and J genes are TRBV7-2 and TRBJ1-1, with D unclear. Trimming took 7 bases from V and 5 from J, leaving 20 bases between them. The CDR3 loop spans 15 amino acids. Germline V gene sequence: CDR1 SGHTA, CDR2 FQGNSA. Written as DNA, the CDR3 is TGTGCCAGCACACCTAACCCGTCTAGGGAGACTGAAGCTTTCTTT. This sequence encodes CASTPNPSRETEAFF.

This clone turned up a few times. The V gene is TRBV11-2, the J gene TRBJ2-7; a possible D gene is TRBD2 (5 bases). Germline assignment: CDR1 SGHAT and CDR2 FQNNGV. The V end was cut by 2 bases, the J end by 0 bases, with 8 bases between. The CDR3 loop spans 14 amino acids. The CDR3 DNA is TGTGCCAGCAGCTTATACGGGGTCTCCTACGAGCAGTACTTC. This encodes CASSLYGVSYEQYF. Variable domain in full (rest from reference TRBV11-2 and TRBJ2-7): EAGVAQSPRYKIIEKRQSVAFWCNPISGHATLYWYQQILGQGPKLLIQFQNNGVVDDSQLPKDRFSAERLKGVDSTLKIQPAKLEDSAVYLCASSLYGVSYEQYFGPGTRLTVT.

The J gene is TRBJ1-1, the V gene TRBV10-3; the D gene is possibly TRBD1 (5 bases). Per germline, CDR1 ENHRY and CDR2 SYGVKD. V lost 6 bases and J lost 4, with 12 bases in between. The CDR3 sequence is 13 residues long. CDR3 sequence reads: CAIRGGALTEAFF. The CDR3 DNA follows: TGTGCCATCAGGGGAGGGGCCCTCACTGAAGCTTTCTTT.

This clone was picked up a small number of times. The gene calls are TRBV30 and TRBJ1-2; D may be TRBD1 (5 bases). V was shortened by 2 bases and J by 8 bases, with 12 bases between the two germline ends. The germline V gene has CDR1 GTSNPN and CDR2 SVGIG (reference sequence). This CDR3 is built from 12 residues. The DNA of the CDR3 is TGTGCCTGGAGTCCAGCGGGGGGAGGCTACACCTTC. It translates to CAWSPAGGGYTF.

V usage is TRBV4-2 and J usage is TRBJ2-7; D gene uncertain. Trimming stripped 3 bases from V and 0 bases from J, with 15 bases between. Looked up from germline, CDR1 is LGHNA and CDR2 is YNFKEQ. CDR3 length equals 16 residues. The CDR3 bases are TGTGCCAGCAGCCAGAGATGGAGAACAAGCTCCTACGAGCAGTACTTC. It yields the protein CASSQRWRTSSYEQYF.

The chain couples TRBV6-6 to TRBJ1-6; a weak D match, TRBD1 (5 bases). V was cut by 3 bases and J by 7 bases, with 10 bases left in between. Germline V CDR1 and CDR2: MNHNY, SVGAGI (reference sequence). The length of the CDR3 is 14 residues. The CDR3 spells CASSYQGSNSPLHF. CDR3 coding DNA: TGTGCCAGCAGTTATCAGGGATCGAATTCACCCCTCCACTTT.

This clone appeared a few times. CDR3 in amino acids: CSAEPLAGTTTQYF. CDR3 bases: TGCAGCGCCGAGCCACTAGCGGGGACAACGACGCAGTATTTT. The rearrangement uses TRBV29-1 and TRBJ2-3; 10 bases map to TRBD2. Trimming cost V 7 bases and J 9 bases; bases outside gene matches: 13. The CDR3 is 14 amino acids. Per the germline V gene, CDR1 is SQVTM and CDR2 is ANQGSEA.

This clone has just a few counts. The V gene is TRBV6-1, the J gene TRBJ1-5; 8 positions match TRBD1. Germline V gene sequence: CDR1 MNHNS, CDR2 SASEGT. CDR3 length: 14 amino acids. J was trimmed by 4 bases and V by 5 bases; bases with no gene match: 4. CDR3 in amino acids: CASSPRDRNQPQHF. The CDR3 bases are TGTGCCAGCAGTCCCCGGGACAGGAATCAGCCCCAGCATTTT.

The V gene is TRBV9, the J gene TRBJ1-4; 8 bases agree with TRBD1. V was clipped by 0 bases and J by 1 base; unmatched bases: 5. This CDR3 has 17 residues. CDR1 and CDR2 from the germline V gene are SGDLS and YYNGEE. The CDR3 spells CASSVAGRGRTNEKLFF. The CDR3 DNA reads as TGTGCCAGCAGCGTAGCGGGCAGGGGGCGAACTAATGAAAAACTGTTTTTT.

CDR3 amino acids: CASSSGQVQYEQYF. The CDR3 DNA is TGTGCCAGCAGTTCCGGACAGGTTCAATACGAGCAGTACTTC. The V gene is TRBV27, the J gene TRBJ2-7; 7 bases line up with TRBD1. This CDR3 has 14 amino acids. CDR1 is MNHEY and CDR2 is SMNVEV in the germline V gene (reference sequence). V shed 4 bases and J 4 bases; nucleotides not matched to a gene: 7.

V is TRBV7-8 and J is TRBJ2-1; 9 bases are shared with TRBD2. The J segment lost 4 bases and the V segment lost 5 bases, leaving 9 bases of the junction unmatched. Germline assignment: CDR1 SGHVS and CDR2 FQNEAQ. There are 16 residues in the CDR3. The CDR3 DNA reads TGTGCCAGCAGCCGTCTAGCGGGGACCGATTACAATGAGCAGTTCTTC. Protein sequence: CASSRLAGTDYNEQFF.

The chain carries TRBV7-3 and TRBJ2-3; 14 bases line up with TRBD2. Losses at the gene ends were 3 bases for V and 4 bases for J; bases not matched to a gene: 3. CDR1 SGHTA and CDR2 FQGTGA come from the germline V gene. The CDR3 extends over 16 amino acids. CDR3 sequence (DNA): TGTGCCAGCAGCTTGACTAGCGGGGGGGGGTCAGATACGCAGTATTTT. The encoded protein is CASSLTSGGGSDTQYF.

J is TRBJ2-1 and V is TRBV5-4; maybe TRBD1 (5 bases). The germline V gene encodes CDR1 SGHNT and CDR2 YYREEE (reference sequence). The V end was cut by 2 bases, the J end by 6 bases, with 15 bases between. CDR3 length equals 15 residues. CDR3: CASSLPQVSLNEQFF. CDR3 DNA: TGTGCCAGCAGCTTACCACAGGTTTCCCTCAATGAGCAGTTCTTC.

The CDR3 DNA is TGTGCCAGCAGCTTAGCCAGCGGGGGGATTGGGAATGAGCAGTTCTTC. Encoded protein: CASSLASGGIGNEQFF. The V gene is TRBV11-3, the J gene TRBJ2-1; 9 nucleotides agree with TRBD2. The CDR3 covers 16 residues. V gave up 1 base and J gave up 7 bases; unmatched junction bases: 8. Germline values: CDR1 SGHNT, CDR2 YENEEA. Full variable domain (outside the CDR3, taken from reference TRBV11-3 and TRBJ2-1): EAGVVQSPRYKIIEKKQPVAFWCNPISGHNTLYWYLQNLGQGPELLIRYENEEAVDDSQLPKDRFSAERLKGVDSTLKIQPAELGDSAVYLCASSLASGGIGNEQFFGPGTRLTVL.

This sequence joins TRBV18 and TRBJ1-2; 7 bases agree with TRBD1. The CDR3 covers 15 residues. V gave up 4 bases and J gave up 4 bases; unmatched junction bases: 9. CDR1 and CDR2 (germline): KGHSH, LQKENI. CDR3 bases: TGTGCCAGCTCACAGGGGACAGAATCTTTCTATGGCTACACCTTC. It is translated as CASSQGTESFYGYTF.

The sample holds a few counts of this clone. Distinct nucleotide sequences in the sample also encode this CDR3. The CDR3 sequence: CASSPGRAGYGYTF. CDR3 DNA sequence: TGTGCCAGCAGTCCGGGAAGGGCGGGCTATGGCTACACCTTC. The chain is built from TRBV28 and TRBJ1-2; D remains unclear. V was trimmed by 5 bases and J by 4 bases, leaving 14 bases between them. CDR1 is MDHEN, CDR2 SYDVKM, per germline. CDR3 length: 14 residues.